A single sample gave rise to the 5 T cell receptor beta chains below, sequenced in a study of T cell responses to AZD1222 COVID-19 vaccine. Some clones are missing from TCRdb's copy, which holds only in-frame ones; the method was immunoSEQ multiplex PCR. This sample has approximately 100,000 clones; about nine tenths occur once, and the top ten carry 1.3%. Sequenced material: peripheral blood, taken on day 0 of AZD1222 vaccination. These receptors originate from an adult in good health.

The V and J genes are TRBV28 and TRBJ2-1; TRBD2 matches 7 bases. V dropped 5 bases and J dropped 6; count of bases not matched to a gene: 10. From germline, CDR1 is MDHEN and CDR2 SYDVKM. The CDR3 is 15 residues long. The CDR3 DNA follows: TGTGCCAGCAGTATCGAGCGGGGTCGGGTCAATGAGCAGTTCTTC. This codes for CASSIERGRVNEQFF.

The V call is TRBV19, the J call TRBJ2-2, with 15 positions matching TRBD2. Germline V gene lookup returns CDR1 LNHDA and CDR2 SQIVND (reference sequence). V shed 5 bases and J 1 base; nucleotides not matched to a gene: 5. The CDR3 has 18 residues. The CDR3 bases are TGTGCCAGTAGTGCAAGGGGACTAGCGGGGGGGAACACCGGGGAGCTGTTTTTT. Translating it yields CASSARGLAGGNTGELFF.

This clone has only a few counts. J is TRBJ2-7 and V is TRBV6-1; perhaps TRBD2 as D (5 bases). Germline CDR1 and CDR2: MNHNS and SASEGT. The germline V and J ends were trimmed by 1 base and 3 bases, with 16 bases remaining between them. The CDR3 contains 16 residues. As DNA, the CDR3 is TGTGCCAGCAGTGAAGTTGGGTGGGAGAGGGACTACGAGCAGTACTTC. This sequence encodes CASSEVGWERDYEQYF.

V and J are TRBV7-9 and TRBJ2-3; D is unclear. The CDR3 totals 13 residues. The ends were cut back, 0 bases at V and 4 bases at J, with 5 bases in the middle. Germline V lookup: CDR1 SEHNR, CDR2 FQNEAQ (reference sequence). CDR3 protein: CASSLALPDTQYF. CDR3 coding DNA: TGTGCCAGCAGCTTAGCGCTGCCAGATACGCAGTATTTT.

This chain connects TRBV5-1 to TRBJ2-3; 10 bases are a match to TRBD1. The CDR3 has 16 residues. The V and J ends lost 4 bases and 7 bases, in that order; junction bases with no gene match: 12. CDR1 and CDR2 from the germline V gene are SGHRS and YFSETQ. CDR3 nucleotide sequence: TGCGCCAGCAGCGTGGTACCGGGACAGGGGACTAATACGCAGTATTTT. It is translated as CASSVVPGQGTNTQYF.